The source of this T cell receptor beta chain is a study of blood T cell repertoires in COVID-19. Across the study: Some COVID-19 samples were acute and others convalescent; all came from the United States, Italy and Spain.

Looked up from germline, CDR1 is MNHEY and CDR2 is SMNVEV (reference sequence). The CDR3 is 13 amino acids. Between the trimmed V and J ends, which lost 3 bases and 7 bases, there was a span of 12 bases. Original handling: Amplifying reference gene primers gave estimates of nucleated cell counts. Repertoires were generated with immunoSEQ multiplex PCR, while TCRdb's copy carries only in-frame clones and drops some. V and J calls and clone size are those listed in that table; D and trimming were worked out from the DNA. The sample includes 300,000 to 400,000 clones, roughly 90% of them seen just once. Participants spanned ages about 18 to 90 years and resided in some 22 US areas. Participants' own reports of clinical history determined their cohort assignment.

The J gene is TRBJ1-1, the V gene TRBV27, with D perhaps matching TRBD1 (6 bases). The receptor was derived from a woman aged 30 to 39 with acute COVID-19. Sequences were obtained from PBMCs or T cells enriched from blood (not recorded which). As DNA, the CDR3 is TGTGCCAGCAGTTTGGGGGACAACCGTGAAGCTTTCTTT. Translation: CASSLGDNREAFF.